The source of this T cell receptor (beta chain) is a study of blood T cell repertoires in COVID-19. Turning to the study itself: Some COVID-19 samples were acute and others convalescent; all came from the United States, Italy and Spain. PBMCs, B-cell-depleted T cells, or T cells provided the cDNA or gDNA that made up the material.

As processed by the authors: Researchers report that nucleated cell counts were estimated from reference gene primer amplification. Produced via immunoSEQ multiplex PCR; TCRdb's table is partial and in-frame only. V, J and clone size are those of that table, while D and trimming were read from the DNA. Among some 100,000 clones, 90% to 95% were seen once, and the ten largest hold roughly 17%. The length of the CDR3 is 12 residues. Germline V gene lookup returns CDR1 MNHEY and CDR2 SMNVEV (reference sequence). The V end was cut by 6 bases, the J end by 3 bases, with 9 bases between. Input material: peripheral blood. The sequence derives from a man in his forties or fifties with acute or convalescent COVID-19. V gene TRBV27 combines with J gene TRBJ2-7; D call uncertain. CDR3 loop: CASSRPGYEQYF. CDR3 sequence (DNA): TGTGCCAGCAGCCGCCCCGGCTACGAGCAGTACTTC.